This T cell receptor beta chain was obtained from a study of T cells in tuberculosis. As for the study in general: T cells were selected with CD1B tetramers loaded with glucose monomycolate.

Trimming cost V 5 bases and J 6 bases; bases outside gene matches: 9. From germline, CDR1 is SGHTA and CDR2 FQGNSA. CDR3 length: 16 amino acids. Thawed, overnight-rested PBMC were stained with GMM-loaded CD1B tetramer, viability dye and anti-CD3, then sorted. The CD1B tetramers carried C32 glucose monomycolate purified from Rhodococcus equi. CD14-expressing monocytes were removed from PBMC before cryopreservation and sorting. Each donor contributed roughly 100,000 sorted tetramer-negative cells. The table came from immunoSEQ multiplex PCR; TCRdb's copy has only in-frame clones and leaves some out. The table has about 54,000 clones, 88% seen once; the top ten hold 20% to 25%.

The chain has TRBV7-2 and TRBJ2-3, with TRBD2 identical over 12 bases. This receptor was taken from an adult woman with latent tuberculosis. The specimen sequenced was CD1b-GMM tetramer-negative cells sorted from PBMCs. The CDR3 sequence is CASSISSGGAGDTQYF. CDR3 bases: TGTGCCAGCAGCATATCTAGCGGGGGGGCGGGGGATACGCAGTATTTT.